One and the same sample provided the 29 T cell receptor beta chains below, sequenced in a study of neurological immune-mediated disorders (dated by TCRdb to the late 2010s). Library preparation employed 5' RACE. The sequencing machine was an Illumina HiSeq 2500. TCRdb reanalyzed the raw reads on its own, using fastp at Q25 for trimming and MiXCR for clone calling, and kept in-frame beta chains. Each CDR3 protein gets just one entry, which takes the most common genes and DNA from the rows behind it. The sample table lists about 59,000 distinct CDR3 sequences, around 24% of them with a count of one. Roughly 4.5% of the sample is taken by the ten largest. Explained via the paper, the time point label denotes: technical triplicate 2. The specimen was PBMCs. The origin of the receptors is a man aged 55 to 70 with HTLV-1-associated myelopathy (HAM/TSP).

The V gene is TRBV21-1, the J gene TRBJ2-2; no check of the table's D call, TRBD2, against the DNA was made. TRBV21-1 is flagged as a pseudogene. This CDR3 is 16 amino acids long. The CDR3 protein is CASSKGVGGDTGELFF. For the CDR3, the DNA is TGTGCCAGCAGCAAAGGGGTAGGAGGGGACACCGGGGAGCTGTTTTTT.

This clonotype has at least ten counts. V and J are TRBV11-2 and TRBJ2-2, with D uncertain. Germline V CDR1 and CDR2: SGHAT, FQNNGV. The V end was cut by 5 bases, the J end by 0 bases, with 16 bases between. CDR3 length equals 17 residues. The CDR3 bases are TGTGCCAGCAGCCTCGATTCCTCCGCGGCGAACACCGGGGAGCTGTTTTTT. Translated, it gives CASSLDSSAANTGELFF.

Notes on this clonotype: The CDR3 ends on some other residue instead of the conserved phenylalanine or tryptophan, so this is likely a read error. V and J are TRBV20-1 and TRBJ2-7; 10 nucleotides match TRBD1. The length of the CDR3 is 13 residues. Trimming removed 6 bases from V and 2 bases from J; junction bases left unmatched: 4. Germline CDR1 is DFQATT and CDR2 is SNEGSKA (reference sequence). The CDR3 sequence: CSAEGQGTYEQYL. DNA for the CDR3: TGCAGTGCAGAGGGACAGGGGACCTACGAGCAGTACTTA.

The table lists this clonotype with a count of one. The chain joins TRBV5-1 to TRBJ2-3; 8 bases are shared with TRBD2. The CDR3 has 15 amino acids. J lost 4 bases, V lost 2 bases, and 6 bases had no gene match. Germline CDR1 and CDR2: SGHRS and YFSETQ. This CDR3 reads CASSFVSGSSDTQYF. CDR3 coding DNA: TGCGCCAGCAGCTTCGTAAGCGGGAGTTCAGATACGCAGTATTTT.

This clonotype has a count of ten or more. The chain couples TRBV7-8 to TRBJ1-3; weak D call: TRBD1 (6 bases). V lost 4 bases to trimming and J lost 1 base, with 17 bases between them. From germline, CDR1 is SGHVS and CDR2 FQNEAQ. The CDR3 runs to 17 residues. DNA of the CDR3: TGTGCCAGCAGCTACCGACAGGTTCAAATGTCTGGAAACACCATATATTTT. Its translation is CASSYRQVQMSGNTIYF.

This rearrangement joins TRBV20-1 to TRBJ2-3, with 9 bases aligning to TRBD2. This CDR3 is built from 15 residues. Germline CDR1 is DFQATT and CDR2 is SNEGSKA (reference sequence). The V segment lost 3 bases and the J segment 12 bases; nucleotides outside the gene matches: 16. Here the CDR3 DNA reads TGCAGTGCTAGGGGACTAGCCACGCGGGAGGTCGTCCAGTATTTT. Translated: CSARGLATREVVQYF.

This clonotype was observed many times. The V call is TRBV5-1, the J call TRBJ1-1; D is undetermined. Germline assignment: CDR1 SGHRS and CDR2 YFSETQ. The CDR3 totals 14 residues. Trimming left V 4 bases short and J 1 base short, with 11 bases between. Here the CDR3 DNA reads TGCGCCAGCAGCCTCCCGGATGGGAACACTGAAGCTTTCTTT. Translating it yields CASSLPDGNTEAFF.

This clonotype was found many times. The rearrangement links TRBV3-1 to TRBJ2-3; tentative D call: TRBD2 (5 bases). CDR1 and CDR2 from the germline V gene are LGHDT and YNNKEL (reference sequence). The germline V and J ends were trimmed by 0 bases and 4 bases, with 8 bases remaining between them. This CDR3 comprises 14 residues. DNA for the CDR3: TGTGCCAGCAGCCAAGATACGCGGGCAGATACGCAGTATTTT. Translating it yields CASSQDTRADTQYF.

At least ten counts were recorded for this clonotype. The genes are TRBV12-3 or TRBV12-4 and TRBJ1-1; 9 nucleotides align to TRBD1. The CDR3 contains 16 residues. V lost 8 bases, J lost 0 bases, and 10 bases stayed unmatched. This CDR3 reads CASCATGGGLNTEAFF. The CDR3 DNA reads as TGTGCCAGCTGCGCAACAGGGGGCGGATTGAACACTGAAGCTTTCTTT.

This clonotype appeared many times. The gene calls are TRBV11-2 and TRBJ2-5, with a weak D call TRBD2 (5 bases). CDR1 and CDR2 from the germline V gene are SGHAT and FQNNGV. V was pared by 2 bases and J by 4 bases, with 14 bases between. The CDR3 sequence is 15 residues long. The CDR3 here is CASSLSGSLGETQYF. The DNA for the CDR3 is TGTGCCAGCAGCTTATCGGGAAGTTTGGGAGAGACCCAGTACTTC.

This clonotype was picked up many times. The rearrangement joins TRBV2 to TRBJ2-1, with 8 bases lining up with TRBD2. CDR3 length equals 14 residues. The germline CDR1 and CDR2 sequences are SNHLY and FYNNEI. Trimming cost V 7 bases and J 2 bases; bases outside gene matches: 4. The CDR3 region is CASNIAGTYNEQFF. DNA of the CDR3: TGTGCCAGCAATATAGCGGGGACCTACAATGAGCAGTTCTTC.

This clonotype was observed at least ten times. The rearrangement uses TRBV5-5 and TRBJ1-1; D not certain. Germline CDR1 and CDR2: SGHKS and YYEKEE (reference sequence). Trimming took off 5 bases at V and 1 base at J, with 9 bases between the two ends. The CDR3 covers 13 residues. The DNA of the CDR3 is TGTGCCAGCAGTATAGCCACGAACACTGAAGCTTTCTTT. Translating it yields CASSIATNTEAFF. The full variable domain, in which reference TRBV5-5 and TRBJ1-1 provide the parts outside the CDR3, is DAGVTQSPTHLIKTRGQQVTLRCSPISGHKSVSWYQQVLGQGPQFIFQYYEKEERGRGNFPDRFSARQFPNYSSELNVNALLLGDSALYLCASSIATNTEAFFGQGTRLTVV.

This clonotype was recorded a few times. The gene calls are TRBV10-3 and TRBJ2-1; 7 bases fit TRBD2. V trimming: 0 bases; J trimming: 0 bases; junction bases outside the gene matches: 8. The CDR3 length is 18 residues. The germline gives CDR1 ENHRY, CDR2 SYGVKD. CDR3 in DNA: TGTGCCATCAGTGAGTCTAGGGTGCGGGGGAGCTCCTACAATGAGCAGTTCTTC. It encodes CAISESRVRGSSYNEQFF.

This clonotype was recorded at least ten times. This rearrangement joins TRBV6-1 to TRBJ2-1; possible D gene TRBD1, 6 bases. The CDR3 has 12 residues. Trimming left V 6 bases short and J 9 bases short, with 12 bases between. Per the germline V gene, CDR1 is MNHNS and CDR2 is SASEGT. This chain's CDR3 is CASRWTEGEQFF. CDR3 nucleotides: TGTGCCAGCAGATGGACAGAGGGTGAGCAGTTCTTC.

This clonotype showed up just a few times. The J gene is TRBJ1-3, the V gene TRBV14; TRBD1 agrees at 7 bases. Unmatched junction bases numbered 5, after V lost 4 bases and J lost 2 bases. Germline V gives CDR1 SGHDN, CDR2 FVKESK. The CDR3 loop spans 15 amino acids. The CDR3 nucleotides are TGTGCCAGCAGCCGAGCGGGGACAGCTGGAAACACCATATATTTT. The encoded protein is CASSRAGTAGNTIYF.

This clonotype was seen at least ten times. The chain links TRBV10-3 to TRBJ2-1; possible D gene TRBD2, 5 bases. V was clipped by 4 bases and J by 6 bases, with 7 bases between them. This CDR3 comprises 12 residues. CDR1 and CDR2 from the germline V gene are ENHRY and SYGVKD. CDR3 in DNA: TGTGCCATCAGTGGGGCGGGCAATGAGCAGTTCTTC. It encodes CAISGAGNEQFF.

This clonotype was found many times. The chain links TRBV7-8 to TRBJ2-1; TRBD2 matches 12 bases. Looked up from germline, CDR1 is SGHVS and CDR2 is FQNEAQ. This CDR3 spans 19 amino acids. J gave up 5 bases and V 4 bases, and 15 bases lay outside the gene matches. CDR3: CASSYRTSGMRAINNEQFF. CDR3 nucleotide sequence: TGTGCCAGCAGCTACCGGACTAGCGGGATGAGGGCAATTAACAATGAGCAGTTCTTC.

This clonotype was detected ten times or more. The V call is TRBV5-1, the J call TRBJ2-3; tentative D call: TRBD2 (6 bases). CDR3 length equals 14 residues. Germline V gene sequence: CDR1 SGHRS, CDR2 YFSETQ. V lost 4 bases, J lost 6 bases, and 15 bases lay in between. The CDR3 sequence: CASSPGVPGDTQYF. The CDR3 DNA follows: TGCGCCAGCAGCCCGGGGGTCCCAGGGGATACGCAGTATTTT.

This clonotype was seen a handful of times. The V call is TRBV6-5, the J call TRBJ1-5; D is possibly TRBD1 (6 bases). CDR1 MNHEY and CDR2 SVGAGI come from the germline V gene. Trimming stripped 6 bases from V and 5 bases from J, with 11 bases between. The CDR3 length is 13 residues. The CDR3 reads CASRPHRDQPQHF. The CDR3, as DNA: TGTGCCAGCAGACCTCACAGGGATCAGCCCCAGCATTTT.

The chain has TRBV6-5 and TRBJ2-1, with D unclear. V lost 0 bases and J 1 base, leaving 16 bases between the germline ends. CDR1 is MNHEY, CDR2 SVGAGI, per germline. The length of the CDR3 is 18 residues. CDR3 protein: CASSYSYWRQISYNEQFF. The CDR3 nucleotides are TGTGCCAGCAGTTACTCTTACTGGCGGCAGATATCCTACAATGAGCAGTTCTTC.

This clonotype was observed a single time. This rearrangement joins TRBV10-3 to TRBJ2-7, with D possibly matching TRBD2 (6 bases). The length of the CDR3 is 14 residues. Germline lookup yields CDR1 ENHRY and CDR2 SYGVKD. V lost 7 bases, J lost 5 bases, and 18 bases lay in between. The CDR3, as DNA: TGTGCCATCACTGGGGACTTCGAGGCTCACGAGCAGTACTTC. Protein sequence: CAITGDFEAHEQYF.

This clonotype was observed at least ten times. The CDR3 DNA sequence: TGTGCCGAAGAGCTACTCTCTGGGGCCAACGTCCTGACTTTC. This gives the protein CAEELLSGANVLTF. This chain connects TRBV7-2 to TRBJ2-6; D is ambiguous. Germline V gene sequence: CDR1 SGHTA, CDR2 FQGNSA. The V end lost 11 bases, the J end lost 0 bases, and 11 bases lay between the germline ends. The CDR3 contains 14 residues.

This clonotype was counted at least ten times. This chain uses TRBV7-9 with TRBJ1-1, with D possibly TRBD1 on 5 matching bases. With 5 bases removed from V and 4 bases from J, the gap between germline ends came to 17 bases. In germline, CDR1 is SEHNR, CDR2 FQNEAQ (reference sequence). The CDR3 consists of 15 residues. The CDR3: CASSLGGTPSTEAFF. The CDR3 DNA sequence: TGTGCCAGCAGCCTTGGGGGGACCCCCAGCACTGAAGCTTTCTTT. Using reference TRBV7-9 and TRBJ1-1 for the parts outside the CDR3, the full variable domain is DTGVSQNPRHKITKRGQNVTFRCDPISEHNRLYWYRQTLGQGPEFLTYFQNEAQLEKSRLLSDRFSAERPKGSFSTLEIQRTEQGDSAMYLCASSLGGTPSTEAFFGQGTRLTVV.

This sequence joins TRBV19 and TRBJ2-7, with TRBD2 matching 9 bases. This CDR3 comprises 16 residues. Germline V gene sequence: CDR1 LNHDA, CDR2 SQIVND (reference sequence). Trimming at V came to 3 bases and at J to 1 base, leaving 7 bases not matched to a gene. CDR3 DNA sequence: TGTGCCAGTAGTATGGAGACTAGCGGATATTCCTACGAGCAGTACTTC. Translating it yields CASSMETSGYSYEQYF.

The chain joins TRBV24-1 to TRBJ1-2; 7 nucleotides match TRBD1. The CDR3 contains 15 residues. V was clipped by 4 bases and J by 7 bases; unmatched bases: 11. CDR1 and CDR2 from the germline V gene are KGHDR and SFDVKD. In nucleotides, the CDR3 is TGTGCCACCAGTGACGCGACCGGGACAGTCTTTGGCTACACCTTC. It codes for CATSDATGTVFGYTF.

About this clonotype: Given a much more abundant clone one base away, this may be a read error. This chain links TRBV20-1 with TRBJ1-6, with D unresolved. This CDR3 is 12 amino acids long. Germline-derived CDR1 and CDR2 are DFQATT and SNEGSKA (reference sequence). The CDR3 here is CSARSGDSTLHF. The CDR3 nucleotides are TGCAGTGCAAGGTCGGGTGATTCAACCCTCCACTTT.

Many counts were recorded for this clonotype. This chain joins TRBV5-6 and TRBJ2-5; D is unclear. The CDR3 totals 15 residues. Germline CDR1 reads SGHDT; CDR2 reads YYEEEE. V was cut by 4 bases and J by 2 bases, with 15 bases left in between. CDR3 DNA sequence: TGTGCCAGCAGCCTTTCCCCGGACCCGCAAGAGACCCAGTACTTC. Amino acids: CASSLSPDPQETQYF. Combining the CDR3 with reference TRBV5-6 and TRBJ2-5 gives the whole variable domain DAGVTQSPTHLIKTRGQQVTLRCSPKSGHDTVSWYQQALGQGPQFIFQYYEEEERQRGNFPDRFSGHQFPNYSSELNVNALLLGDSALYLCASSLSPDPQETQYFGPGTRLLVL.

This clonotype occurred a few times. The chain couples TRBV20-1 to TRBJ2-7; 12 positions match TRBD2. CDR3 length: 16 amino acids. V was clipped by 3 bases and J by 7 bases; unmatched bases: 13. Germline-derived CDR1 and CDR2 are DFQATT and SNEGSKA (reference sequence). CDR3 sequence: CSASSSGRVHGSEQYF. In DNA form, the CDR3 reads TGCAGTGCTAGTTCTAGCGGGAGGGTCCACGGGTCTGAGCAGTACTTC.

The rearrangement links TRBV12-3 or TRBV12-4 to TRBJ1-2; D might be TRBD1 (5 bases). V was cut by 6 bases and J by 9 bases, with 17 bases left in between. The CDR3 covers 13 residues. CDR3 protein: CASSHGTRDRYTF. CDR3 sequence (DNA): TGTGCCAGCAGCCATGGGACCAGGGATCGCTACACCTTC.